Below, 3 T cell receptor beta chains from the same sample are listed, as sequenced in a study of blood T cell repertoires in COVID-19. Assay used: immunoSEQ multiplex PCR; TCRdb lists only in-frame clones, some missing. The sample shows about 180,000 clones, roughly 88% of them seen only once. Sample: PBMCs or T cells enriched from blood (not recorded which). The source is a young woman who had recovered from COVID-19.

The chain uses TRBV20-1 and TRBJ2-3; TRBD2 aligns across 13 bases. The germline CDR1 and CDR2 sequences are DFQATT and SNEGSKA (reference sequence). The CDR3 is 16 residues long. J was trimmed by 6 bases and V by 3 bases; bases with no gene match: 9. In DNA form, the CDR3 reads TGCAGTGCTAGTGTCGAGACTAGCGGGGGGCGGGATACGCAGTATTTT. The encoded protein is CSASVETSGGRDTQYF.

This clone was seen once. The V gene is TRBV6-1, the J gene TRBJ2-3; 8 bases align to TRBD2. V gave up 1 base and J gave up 2 bases; unmatched junction bases: 14. Per germline, CDR1 MNHNS and CDR2 SASEGT. The CDR3 runs to 19 residues. Here the CDR3 reads CASSEGLYRGGPNTDTQYF. The CDR3, as DNA: TGTGCCAGCAGTGAAGGCCTTTACCGCGGGGGGCCTAACACAGATACGCAGTATTTT.

The rearrangement joins TRBV7-2 to TRBJ1-2; a weak D match, TRBD1 (5 bases). CDR3 length: 16 amino acids. CDR1 and CDR2 from the germline V gene are SGHTA and FQGNSA. V shed 6 bases and J shed 3 bases, with 20 bases lying between them. CDR3: CASSWGLNLGDYGYTF. CDR3 DNA sequence: TGTGCCAGCAGTTGGGGACTGAACCTAGGGGACTATGGCTACACCTTC. The whole variable domain, remainder taken from reference TRBV7-2 and TRBJ1-2, is GAGVSQSPSNKVTEKGKDVELRCDPISGHTALYWYRQSLGQGLEFLIYFQGNSAPDKSGLPSDRFSAERTGGSVSTLTIQRTQQEDSAVYLCASSWGLNLGDYGYTFGSGTRLTVV.